One sample yielded the 21 T cell receptor beta chains listed below, sequenced in a study of blood T cell repertoires in COVID-19. Assay used: immunoSEQ multiplex PCR; TCRdb lists only in-frame clones, some missing. Of approximately 220,000 clones in the sample, 80% to 85% were seen once. The sequencing sample was made of peripheral blood. These receptors all come from a woman between 55 and 75 years old with acute or convalescent COVID-19.

Regarding this clone: This sample includes further DNA sequences coding for the same CDR3. The chain has TRBV3-1 (or the pseudogene TRBV3-2) and TRBJ2-5, with 11 positions matching TRBD2. Germline CDR1 reads LGHDT; CDR2 reads YNNKEL (reference sequence). V trimming: 3 bases; J trimming: 2 bases; junction bases outside the gene matches: 5. This CDR3 has 16 residues. DNA of the CDR3: TGTGCCAGCAGCCAGCCTAGCGGGGGGCGTCAAGAGACCCAGTACTTC. Its translation: CASSQPSGGRQETQYF.

The chain carries TRBV4-2 and TRBJ2-7; D is perhaps TRBD1 (5 bases). CDR1 and CDR2 from the germline V gene are LGHNA and YNFKEQ. Trimming took off 5 bases at V and 2 bases at J, with 10 bases between the two ends. This CDR3 comprises 13 residues. CDR3 DNA: TGTGCCAGCAGCGCAGGGTTGACCTACGAGCAGTACTTC. Its protein product is CASSAGLTYEQYF.

This chain connects TRBV5-4 to TRBJ1-1; D call uncertain. The CDR3 is 13 amino acids. V lost 1 base and J 1 base, leaving 5 bases between the germline ends. CDR1 is SGHNT and CDR2 is YYREEE in the germline V gene (reference sequence). The CDR3 loop is CASSLNRNTEAFF. The CDR3 DNA reads TGTGCCAGCAGCTTGAACAGGAACACTGAAGCTTTCTTT.

The chain joins TRBV3-1 (or the pseudogene TRBV3-2) to TRBJ2-5; 8 bases fit TRBD1. Germline trimming cut 5 bases from V and 7 bases from J; bases unmatched to any gene: 12. Germline assignment: CDR1 LGHDT and CDR2 YNNKEL (reference sequence). The CDR3 is made up of 15 amino acids. The CDR3 spells CASSNANRGIGTQYF. The CDR3 coding sequence is TGTGCCAGCAGCAACGCAAACAGGGGGATCGGGACCCAGTACTTC.

The chain uses TRBV27 and TRBJ1-1; D gene ambiguous. Between the trimmed V and J ends, which lost 3 bases and 1 base, there was a span of 6 bases. CDR1 is MNHEY and CDR2 is SMNVEV in the germline V gene (reference sequence). The CDR3 extends over 13 amino acids. This CDR3 is CASSFVQNTEAFF. The CDR3 nucleotides are TGTGCCAGCAGTTTCGTACAGAACACTGAAGCTTTCTTT.

The chain uses TRBV15 and TRBJ1-4; D gene uncertain. The length of the CDR3 is 15 residues. Germline CDR1 is LNHNV and CDR2 is YYDKDF (reference sequence). Trimming stripped 4 bases from V and 0 bases from J, with 9 bases between. In DNA, the CDR3 is TGTGCCACCAGCATTAGAGCGGCAACTAATGAAAAACTGTTTTTT. Amino acids: CATSIRAATNEKLFF. The full variable domain, in which reference TRBV15 and TRBJ1-4 provide the parts outside the CDR3, is DAMVIQNPRYQVTQFGKPVTLSCSQTLNHNVMYWYQQKSSQAPKLLFHYYDKDFNNEADTPDNFQSRRPNTSFCFLDIRSPGLGDTAMYLCATSIRAATNEKLFFGSGTQLSVL.

This clone was detected a few times. This rearrangement joins TRBV27 to TRBJ1-5; 7 nucleotides align to TRBD1. This CDR3 comprises 14 residues. The trim removed 6 bases at V and 7 bases at J, leaving 9 bases unmatched. The germline gives CDR1 MNHEY, CDR2 SMNVEV (reference sequence). Written as DNA, the CDR3 is TGTGCCAGCAGAATGACAGGGTTTGGCCAGCCCCAGCATTTT. Translated, it gives CASRMTGFGQPQHF.

This chain links TRBV9 with TRBJ2-5; 9 positions match TRBD2. The germline CDR1 and CDR2 sequences are SGDLS and YYNGEE. The CDR3 spans 16 residues. V lost 4 bases and J lost 5; bases outside the gene matches: 12. The CDR3 spells CASSRERRGGRETQYF. CDR3 nucleotides: TGTGCCAGCAGCAGAGAACGGCGGGGGGGCCGTGAGACCCAGTACTTC.

The rearrangement links TRBV19 to TRBJ1-3; D ambiguous. Germline-derived CDR1 and CDR2 are LNHDA and SQIVND (reference sequence). The CDR3 sequence is 13 residues long. V was trimmed by 7 bases and J by 0 bases, leaving 7 bases between them. CDR3 region: CASMSGSGNTIYF. CDR3 bases: TGTGCCAGTATGTCGGGCTCTGGAAACACCATATATTTT.

The rearrangement links TRBV6-2 or TRBV6-3 to TRBJ1-2; 7 bases agree with TRBD1. J gave up 8 bases and V 3 bases, and 6 bases lay outside the gene matches. Looked up from germline, CDR1 is MNHEY and CDR2 is SVGEGT. The CDR3 has 13 amino acids. CDR3 residues: CASSYHRQGGYTF. As DNA, the CDR3 is TGTGCCAGCAGTTATCACCGACAGGGAGGCTACACCTTC.

This clone was seen more than once but under ten times. The chain uses TRBV4-1 and TRBJ1-2; 9 bases line up with TRBD1. V shed 1 base, J shed 5 bases, and the junction held 8 bases outside the gene matches. CDR3 length equals 16 residues. Germline V gene sequence: CDR1 MGHRA, CDR2 YSYEKL. CDR3 in amino acids: CASSQVAGQGRYGYTF. CDR3 coding DNA: TGCGCCAGCAGCCAAGTCGCCGGACAGGGGAGGTATGGCTACACCTTC.

This clone showed up just a few times. The chain links TRBV7-9 to TRBJ2-4; 11 bases line up with TRBD1. The V gene end was trimmed by 5 bases and the J gene end by 6 bases; junction bases not matched to a gene: 9. Germline V gives CDR1 SEHNR, CDR2 FQNEAQ (reference sequence). This CDR3 has 16 amino acids. CDR3 in DNA: TGTGCCAGCAGCGGGCGGACAGGGGGCGAGGTAAACATTCAGTACTTC. Amino acids: CASSGRTGGEVNIQYF.

The chain couples TRBV5-6 to TRBJ2-5; D not certain. This CDR3 has 13 amino acids. V was clipped by 0 bases and J by 4 bases, with 7 bases between them. Germline CDR1 and CDR2: SGHDT and YYEEEE. In DNA form, the CDR3 reads TGTGCCAGCAGCTTGGAAGTGAGAGAGACCCAGTACTTC. Amino acid sequence: CASSLEVRETQYF.

This clone was recorded a few times. The gene calls are TRBV18 and TRBJ1-1; TRBD1 matches at 7 bases. Germline V gives CDR1 KGHSH, CDR2 LQKENI. The CDR3 is 14 amino acids. V was clipped by 2 bases and J by 5 bases; unmatched bases: 5. CDR3 coding DNA: TGTGCCAGCTCACCATCAGCAGGGGGGACTGAAGCTTTCTTT. This sequence encodes CASSPSAGGTEAFF.

The rearrangement uses TRBV9 and TRBJ2-5, with D perhaps TRBD2 (6 bases). The CDR3 length is 13 residues. Trimming took 4 bases from V and 7 from J, leaving 14 bases between them. Germline CDR1 and CDR2: SGDLS and YYNGEE. The CDR3 DNA follows: TGTGCCAGCAGCTCGGGACTCCGAGGGACCCAGTACTTC. Amino acids: CASSSGLRGTQYF.

This chain joins TRBV7-2 and TRBJ2-7; TRBD2 agrees at 10 bases. The length of the CDR3 is 17 residues. The V gene's germline CDR1 is SGHTA and CDR2 FQGNSA. V lost 0 bases and J lost 3; bases outside the gene matches: 8. DNA for the CDR3: TGTGCCAGCAGCTTAGCGCGGCCAGCGGGGGGGCTCTACGAGCAGTACTTC. As protein: CASSLARPAGGLYEQYF.

The rearrangement links TRBV6-5 to TRBJ1-1; D perhaps matches TRBD1 (5 bases). Germline V gene lookup returns CDR1 MNHEY and CDR2 SVGAGI. The CDR3 runs 13 residues. The V end was cut by 9 bases, the J end by 1 base, with 12 bases between. CDR3 protein: CASCLGGNTEAFF. The CDR3 DNA is TGTGCCAGTTGCTTGGGGGGGAACACTGAAGCTTTCTTT.

The chain couples TRBV19 to TRBJ2-5; D gene ambiguous. Germline-derived CDR1 and CDR2 are LNHDA and SQIVND (reference sequence). Deletions cut 3 bases from V and 5 bases from J, with 13 bases between. The CDR3 totals 14 residues. In DNA, the CDR3 is TGTGCCAGTAGTATGCGAAGCCCCCGGGAGACCCAGTACTTC. Translating it yields CASSMRSPRETQYF.

J is TRBJ2-3 and V is TRBV4-3, with TRBD1 matching 7 bases. Germline trimming cut 4 bases from V and 2 bases from J; bases unmatched to any gene: 15. This CDR3 comprises 18 residues. Germline lookup yields CDR1 LGHNA and CDR2 YSLEER. The CDR3: CASSPAIRTGGSTDTQYF. The DNA for the CDR3 is TGCGCCAGCAGCCCCGCCATTAGGACAGGAGGATCCACAGATACGCAGTATTTT.

The V and J genes are TRBV6-5 and TRBJ1-2, with D unclear. Germline lookup yields CDR1 MNHEY and CDR2 SVGAGI. Trimming cost V 6 bases and J 3 bases, with 11 bases left between them. CDR3 length: 13 amino acids. The DNA for the CDR3 is TGTGCCAGCAGCGCCAGACTTGACTATGGCTACACCTTC. It codes for CASSARLDYGYTF.

This clone appeared once. The chain has TRBV6-2 or TRBV6-3 and TRBJ1-5; possibly TRBD1 for D (5 bases). Germline V gene sequence: CDR1 MNHEY, CDR2 SVGEGT. The length of the CDR3 is 14 residues. Trimming removed 2 bases from V and 6 bases from J, with 11 bases in between. CDR3 protein: CASSYQAGPQPQHF. CDR3 DNA sequence: TGTGCCAGCAGTTACCAGGCAGGGCCTCAGCCCCAGCATTTT.